Here is one TCR beta chain with its context. How the authors handled the data: Amplification of reference gene primers was used by the study to estimate nucleated cell counts. Generated by immunoSEQ multiplex PCR, the TCRdb table keeps only in-frame clones and is missing some. Clone size and V and J calls were adopted from that table, with D and trimming inferred from the DNA. The table lists approximately 75,000 clones, 80% of them singletons, with roughly 13% in the top ten. Enrollment of patients from Seattle took place during active infection, with longitudinal follow-up. These data come from a study of blood T cell repertoires in COVID-19. As for the study in general: Italy, Spain and the United States were the sources of the convalescent and acute COVID-19 samples. Sources were T cells, B-cell-depleted T cells, or PBMCs; the material itself was cDNA or gDNA.

The CDR3 sequence is 14 residues long. The ends were cut back, 4 bases at V and 4 bases at J, with 15 bases in the middle. Germline lookup yields CDR1 SGHRS and CDR2 YFSETQ. The chain is built from TRBV5-1 and TRBJ2-7, with D unresolved. Input material: peripheral blood. The clonotype originates from a man in his forties or fifties with COVID-19, enrolled during active disease. In nucleotides, the CDR3 is TGCGCCAGCAGCCCTCGTCTGACTGCTTACGAGCAGTACTTC. Its translation: CASSPRLTAYEQYF.